The clone carrying this T cell receptor beta chain was seen many times. Different DNA sequences within this sample yield the same CDR3. TCRdb's table, derived via immunoSEQ multiplex PCR, lists solely in-frame clones and lacks some. The table has about 520,000 clones, 81% seen once; the top ten hold more than 9.5%. This sample stems from a study of shared clonotypes between healthy human individuals. The CDR3 sequence is 18 residues long. Germline lookup yields CDR1 SEHNR and CDR2 FQNEAQ (reference sequence). Trimming cost V 8 bases and J 0 bases; bases outside gene matches: 17. V and J are TRBV7-9 and TRBJ2-3, with 7 nucleotides matching TRBD1. Specimen: PBMCs. The clonotype originates from a woman in her thirties or forties in good health. Some clones in this sample may be carry-over from other donors' samples. As DNA, the CDR3 is TGTGCCAGCCGACTTAGGCCCGGGGACAGTCCTAGCACAGATACGCAGTATTTT. Translation gives CASRLRPGDSPSTDTQYF.